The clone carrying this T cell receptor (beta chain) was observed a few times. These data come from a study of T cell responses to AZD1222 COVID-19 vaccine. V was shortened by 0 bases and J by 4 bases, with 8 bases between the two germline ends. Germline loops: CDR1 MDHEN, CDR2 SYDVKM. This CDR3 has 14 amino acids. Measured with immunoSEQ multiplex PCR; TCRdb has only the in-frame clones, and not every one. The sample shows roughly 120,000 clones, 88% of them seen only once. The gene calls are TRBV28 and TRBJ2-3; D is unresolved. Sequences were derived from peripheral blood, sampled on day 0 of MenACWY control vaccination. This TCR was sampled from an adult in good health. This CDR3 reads CASSLWLHPDTQYF. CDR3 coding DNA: TGTGCCAGCAGTTTATGGTTGCATCCAGATACGCAGTATTTT.